These T cell receptor beta chains were read from a single sample in a study of T cells after yellow fever vaccination. In TCRdb, the 5' RACE reads were re-called with MiXCR into one record per CDR3 protein. The sample yields more than 350,000 distinct CDR3 sequences, roughly 11% seen once. This sample comprised PBMCs, obtained on the day of the first yellow fever vaccination. These receptors were taken from a man aged 18 to 29 who received the YFV17D yellow fever vaccine. Both conserved end residues are part of each CDR3. Fields, in order: V gene, CDR3 length, D gene, clone size, J gene, CDR3 DNA, CDR3 protein. The D gene is left open where the match is weak. Clone size, where shown, is once, few, many, or a class for clones that have expanded.

V: TRBV2; length: 13; D: -; size: few; J: TRBJ2-7; DNA: TGTGCCAGCAGTGAATCTGTCGAACAGGAGCAGTACTTC; CDR3: CASSESVEQEQYF
V: TRBV3-1; length: 16; D: -; size: many; J: TRBJ1-3; DNA: TGTGCCAGCAGCCAAGAGGGTAGGGGCGCCGAAAACACCATATATTTT; CDR3: CASSQEGRGAENTIYF
V: TRBV12-3/TRBV12-4; length: 16; D: TRBD1; size: few; J: TRBJ1-6; DNA: TGTGCCAGCAGTTTGTTCCTGGGACAGATTAATTCACCCCTCCACTTT; CDR3: CASSLFLGQINSPLHF
V: TRBV12-3/TRBV12-4; length: 14; D: TRBD2; size: few; J: TRBJ2-5; DNA: TGTGCCAGCAGTCCTGGACTAGCTCTGGAGACCCAGTACTTC; CDR3: CASSPGLALETQYF
V: TRBV7-9; length: 15; D: TRBD1; size: -; J: TRBJ1-2; DNA: TGTGCCAGCAGCTTAATCGGGACAGGGTTCTATGGCTACACCTTC; CDR3: CASSLIGTGFYGYTF
V: TRBV4-1; length: 14; D: TRBD1; size: -; J: TRBJ1-4; DNA: TGCGCCAGCAGCCAGGACAGGGTGGGGGAAAAACTGTTTTTT; CDR3: CASSQDRVGEKLFF
V: TRBV27; length: 12; D: TRBD1; size: few; J: TRBJ2-7; DNA: TGTGCCAGCCGAAGGACAGGTAGCGAGCAGTACTTC; CDR3: CASRRTGSEQYF
V: TRBV6-1; length: 14; D: -; size: few; J: TRBJ1-2; DNA: TGTGCCAGCAGTGGACCCGGGACGGGCTATGGCTACACCTTC; CDR3: CASSGPGTGYGYTF
V: TRBV2; length: 14; D: -; size: -; J: TRBJ1-2; DNA: TGTGCCAGCAAGTCTACGGAGACAGGTGGTGGCTACACCTTC; CDR3: CASKSTETGGGYTF
V: TRBV7-9; length: 16; D: -; size: few; J: TRBJ2-1; DNA: TGTGCCAGCAGCTTAAATGGCGGGGCCGGAGACAATGAGCAGTTCTTC; CDR3: CASSLNGGAGDNEQFF
V: TRBV5-1; length: 13; D: -; size: few; J: TRBJ1-1; DNA: TGCGCCAGCACCGCGGTCATGAACACTGAAGCTTTCTTT; CDR3: CASTAVMNTEAFF
V: TRBV5-1; length: 16; D: -; size: -; J: TRBJ2-2; DNA: TGCGCCAGCAGCTTGGATGGGGCATCCGACACCGGGGAGCTGTTTTTT; CDR3: CASSLDGASDTGELFF
V: TRBV5-1; length: 13; D: -; size: few; J: TRBJ2-5; DNA: TGCGCCAGCAGCTTGGCCGAAGACTCGACCCAGTACTTC; CDR3: CASSLAEDSTQYF
V: TRBV10-2; length: 15; D: TRBD1; size: few; J: TRBJ2-2; DNA: TGCGCCAGCAGGGACGGACAGGGATCCACCGGGGAGCTGTTTTTT; CDR3: CASRDGQGSTGELFF
V: TRBV20-1; length: 12; D: -; size: few; J: TRBJ2-3; DNA: TGCAGTGCTAGAGGACTCCTCGAACCGCAGTATTTT; CDR3: CSARGLLEPQYF
V: TRBV5-6; length: 11; D: -; size: -; J: TRBJ1-5; DNA: TGTGCCAGCACCAAACCTGGGCCCCAGCATTTT; CDR3: CASTKPGPQHF
V: TRBV11-2; length: 18; D: TRBD1; size: -; J: TRBJ1-4; DNA: TGTGCCAGCAGCTTAGAAAGACAGGGGCGACGGGCTAATGAAAAACTGTTTTTT; CDR3: CASSLERQGRRANEKLFF
V: TRBV4-2; length: 15; D: -; size: -; J: TRBJ2-3; DNA: TGTGCCAGCAGCCAAGGACAGGTCGGTACAGATACGCAGTATTTT; CDR3: CASSQGQVGTDTQYF
V: TRBV2; length: 11; D: -; size: few; J: TRBJ2-1; DNA: TGTGCCAGCTGTGGCGGGGTTGAGCAGTTCTTC; CDR3: CASCGGVEQFF
V: TRBV9; length: 14; D: -; size: few; J: TRBJ2-1; DNA: TGTGCCAGCAGCGTAGCGGGGGCACTCGCGGAGCAGTTCTTC; CDR3: CASSVAGALAEQFF
V: TRBV29-1; length: 14; D: TRBD1; size: -; J: TRBJ1-1; DNA: TGCAGCGTTGGGGGGACAGGGTTATACACTGAAGCTTTCTTT; CDR3: CSVGGTGLYTEAFF
V: TRBV6-1; length: 13; D: TRBD2; size: many; J: TRBJ2-3; DNA: TGTGCCAGCAAACTAGCGGGAACAGATACGCAGTATTTT; CDR3: CASKLAGTDTQYF
V: TRBV5-1; length: 16; D: TRBD1; size: many; J: TRBJ2-7; DNA: TGCGCCAGCAGCCGAGAGCCGGGACAGGGGCTGTACGAGCAGTACTTC; CDR3: CASSREPGQGLYEQYF
V: TRBV7-3; length: 15; D: -; size: few; J: TRBJ2-1; DNA: TGTGCCAGCAGCTTAATGGCGGGGGCCCACAATGAGCAGTTCTTC; CDR3: CASSLMAGAHNEQFF
V: TRBV6-5; length: 14; D: -; size: many; J: TRBJ2-3; DNA: TGTGCCAGCAGTTTCAGGGGGGCGTCAGATACGCAGTATTTT; CDR3: CASSFRGASDTQYF
V: TRBV7-2; length: 19; D: TRBD2; size: -; J: TRBJ2-5; DNA: TGTGCCAGCAGCTTAGCGCTAGTAGCGGGGCGACACCGTCAAGAGACCGAGTACTTC; CDR3: CASSLALVAGRHRQETEYF
V: TRBV5-1; length: 17; D: TRBD1; size: -; J: TRBJ2-3; DNA: TGCGCCAGCAGCTTGGGATTGACAGGGGATTTCGCAGATACGCAGTATTTT; CDR3: CASSLGLTGDFADTQYF
V: TRBV2; length: 14; D: -; size: many; J: TRBJ1-4; DNA: TGTGCCAGCAGTGAAGTGGCAGCAAATGAAAAACTGTTTTTT; CDR3: CASSEVAANEKLFF
V: TRBV18; length: 15; D: -; size: -; J: TRBJ2-2; DNA: TGTGCCAGCTCACGCGGGACAGAGAACACCGGGGAGCTGTTTTTT; CDR3: CASSRGTENTGELFF
V: TRBV7-9; length: 16; D: TRBD1; size: -; J: TRBJ1-6; DNA: TGTGCCAGCAGCCCGACGACAGGGATTTATAATTCACCCCTCCACTTT; CDR3: CASSPTTGIYNSPLHF
V: TRBV5-1; length: 15; D: TRBD1; size: -; J: TRBJ2-1; DNA: TGCGCCAGCAGCCACTCGGGACAGTCGGGGAATGAGCAGTTCTTC; CDR3: CASSHSGQSGNEQFF
V: TRBV15; length: 16; D: TRBD2; size: -; J: TRBJ2-3; DNA: TGTGCCACCAGCAGGCGGGGGGGCCTCGGCACAGATACGCAGTATTTT; CDR3: CATSRRGGLGTDTQYF
V: TRBV29-1; length: 12; D: -; size: -; J: TRBJ1-2; DNA: TGCAGCGTGTGGGAGGTTAACTATGGCTACACCTTC; CDR3: CSVWEVNYGYTF
V: TRBV5-1; length: 14; D: -; size: few; J: TRBJ1-4; DNA: TGCGCCAGCAGCTTGGCGGGGGTCCGTGAAAAACTGTTTTTT; CDR3: CASSLAGVREKLFF
V: TRBV7-6; length: 16; D: TRBD1; size: -; J: TRBJ2-1; DNA: TGTGCCAGCAGCCAGCCGGGACAGGGCGGATACAATGAGCAGTTCTTC; CDR3: CASSQPGQGGYNEQFF
V: TRBV30; length: 14; D: -; size: many; J: TRBJ1-2; DNA: TGTGCCTGGAGTCCCGATTCGGGTTGGCGTGACTACACCTTC; CDR3: CAWSPDSGWRDYTF
V: TRBV9; length: 17; D: TRBD2; size: -; J: TRBJ2-5; DNA: TGTGCCAGCAGCCCTCGACATAGCGGGGGACCTCCGGGGACCCAGTACTTC; CDR3: CASSPRHSGGPPGTQYF
V: TRBV12-3/TRBV12-4; length: 14; D: TRBD1; size: -; J: TRBJ1-5; DNA: TGTGCCAGCAGAATAGGGGACAGGGCTCAGCCCCAGCATTTT; CDR3: CASRIGDRAQPQHF
V: TRBV4-3; length: 16; D: -; size: -; J: TRBJ1-1; DNA: TGCGCCAGCAGCCAAGTAGGTAGGGGACGAGGTTCTGAAGCTTTCTTT; CDR3: CASSQVGRGRGSEAFF
V: TRBV20-1; length: 10; D: -; size: many; J: TRBJ1-1; DNA: TGCAGTGCTAGAGTAGTTACAGCTTTCTTT; CDR3: CSARVVTAFF
V: TRBV27; length: 16; D: -; size: -; J: TRBJ2-2; DNA: TGTGCCAGCAGCCGAGTGGGGGGGGCGATAACCGGGGAGCTGTTTTTT; CDR3: CASSRVGGAITGELFF
V: TRBV12-3/TRBV12-4; length: 16; D: TRBD1; size: -; J: TRBJ2-3; DNA: TGTGCCAGCAGTTTTCTGGGGACAGGGTTAACAGATACGCAGTATTTT; CDR3: CASSFLGTGLTDTQYF
V: TRBV5-6; length: 15; D: -; size: -; J: TRBJ2-2; DNA: TGTGCCAGCAGCTTGGGGGGCCGTTGGACCGGGGAGCTGTTTTTT; CDR3: CASSLGGRWTGELFF
V: TRBV9; length: 16; D: -; size: few; J: TRBJ1-2; DNA: TGTGCCAGCAGCGTCGCCCAAGGACAGTCGGCTTATGGCTACACCTTC; CDR3: CASSVAQGQSAYGYTF
V: TRBV2; length: 12; D: -; size: few; J: TRBJ1-2; DNA: TGTGCCAGCGGCCGAGCCGAATATGGCTACACCTTC; CDR3: CASGRAEYGYTF
V: TRBV12-3/TRBV12-4; length: 14; D: -; size: few; J: TRBJ1-1; DNA: TGTGCCAGCAGTTCCTTCGAGGCGGGCACTGAAGCTTTCTTT; CDR3: CASSSFEAGTEAFF
V: TRBV7-2; length: 16; D: TRBD2; size: -; J: TRBJ2-3; DNA: TGTGCCAGCAGCGAGACAAGGACTAGCGTCACAGATACGCAGTATTTT; CDR3: CASSETRTSVTDTQYF
V: TRBV7-9; length: 16; D: TRBD1; size: -; J: TRBJ1-6; DNA: TGTGCCAGCACCCAAGACAGGGTCACAAGGAATTCACCCCTCCACTTT; CDR3: CASTQDRVTRNSPLHF
V: TRBV4-3; length: 15; D: -; size: few; J: TRBJ2-1; DNA: TGCGCCAGCAGCCAACAGACTGGATCCTACAATGAGCAGTTCTTC; CDR3: CASSQQTGSYNEQFF
V: TRBV10-3; length: 13; D: -; size: few; J: TRBJ1-4; DNA: TGTGCCATCACCGGACAGATTAATGAAAAACTGTTTTTT; CDR3: CAITGQINEKLFF
V: TRBV7-9; length: 16; D: TRBD1; size: -; J: TRBJ2-7; DNA: TGTGCCAGCAGCCCACAAGCAGGGACAGCTTACTACGAGCAGTACTTC; CDR3: CASSPQAGTAYYEQYF
V: TRBV5-6; length: 16; D: -; size: few; J: TRBJ2-2; DNA: TGTGCCAGCAGCTTCCTCCTCGGGGAGAACACCGGGGAGCTGTTTTTT; CDR3: CASSFLLGENTGELFF
V: TRBV6-1; length: 16; D: -; size: few; J: TRBJ2-5; DNA: TGTGCCAGCAGTGAAGACCACAGGAATATTATGGAGACCCAGTACTTC; CDR3: CASSEDHRNIMETQYF